The rows below give T cell receptor beta chains drawn from one sample of a study of T cell changes during pregnancy in multiple sclerosis. The repertoire was sequenced with immunoSEQ multiplex PCR; TCRdb's copy has only in-frame clones and lacks some. Of around 56,000 clones listed, 90% are singletons. The sample was peripheral blood, taken in the first trimester of pregnancy. These receptors were collected from a female donor in good health, enrolled as a control in a pregnancy study. Both conserved end residues are part of each CDR3. D genes are given only for firm matches. Where a row states a size, it is once, few, many or the class of an expanded clone; other rows omit it.

CDR3nt: TGCGCCAGCAGCTTGGAGGGACTAGCGGGAGTCTACAATGAGCAGTTCTTC; CDR3aa: CASSLEGLAGVYNEQFF; d_gene: TRBD2; abundance: NA; v_gene: TRBV5-1; j_gene: TRBJ2-1
CDR3nt: TGTGCCAGCAGTTCCGGGACAGGGGGAATTCAGCCCCAGCATTTT; CDR3aa: CASSSGTGGIQPQHF; d_gene: TRBD1; abundance: NA; v_gene: TRBV6-5; j_gene: TRBJ1-5
CDR3nt: TGCAGCGTTGGAGAGCCCCAGGGGGCTAGCTATGGCTACACCTTC; CDR3aa: CSVGEPQGASYGYTF; d_gene: TRBD1; abundance: once; v_gene: TRBV29-1; j_gene: TRBJ1-2
CDR3nt: TGTGCCAGCACTAGTTTGACAGGGTCATTGGGTGAGCAGTTCTTC; CDR3aa: CASTSLTGSLGEQFF; d_gene: TRBD1; abundance: NA; v_gene: TRBV7-8; j_gene: TRBJ2-1
CDR3nt: TGTGCCAGTAGGCGTACTGTGGCTGAAGCTTTCTTT; CDR3aa: CASRRTVAEAFF; d_gene: NA; abundance: few; v_gene: TRBV19; j_gene: TRBJ1-1
CDR3nt: TGCGCCAGCAGCAACCGACTAGCGGGAGAAGAGACCCAGTACTTC; CDR3aa: CASSNRLAGEETQYF; d_gene: TRBD2; abundance: NA; v_gene: TRBV5-1; j_gene: TRBJ2-5
CDR3nt: TGTGCCAGCAGCTCTAGCGGGGGCGGGTCAGATACGCAGTATTTT; CDR3aa: CASSSSGGGSDTQYF; d_gene: TRBD2; abundance: NA; v_gene: TRBV7-6; j_gene: TRBJ2-3
CDR3nt: TGTGCCAGCAGCGAACTAGCCAAAAACATTCAGTACTTC; CDR3aa: CASSELAKNIQYF; d_gene: NA; abundance: NA; v_gene: TRBV28; j_gene: TRBJ2-4
CDR3nt: TGTGCCAGCAGCAAGGGCGGGGAGCAGTTCTTC; CDR3aa: CASSKGGEQFF; d_gene: NA; abundance: NA; v_gene: TRBV7-3; j_gene: TRBJ2-1
CDR3nt: TGTGCCAGCACGGGACTAGCGGGGGACGAGCAGTACTTC; CDR3aa: CASTGLAGDEQYF; d_gene: TRBD2; abundance: NA; v_gene: TRBV2; j_gene: TRBJ2-7
CDR3nt: TGTGCCAGCAGCTTAGAACTAGCGGGGGGTAACAATGAGCAGTTCTTC; CDR3aa: CASSLELAGGNNEQFF; d_gene: TRBD2; abundance: NA; v_gene: TRBV7-8; j_gene: TRBJ2-1
CDR3nt: TGTGCCAGCAGTGAAGCGGGGACAGGGGGCACTGAAGCTTTCTTT; CDR3aa: CASSEAGTGGTEAFF; d_gene: TRBD1; abundance: NA; v_gene: TRBV6-1; j_gene: TRBJ1-1
CDR3nt: TGCAGCATCGAAGCTACCTACAATGAGCAGTTCTTC; CDR3aa: CSIEATYNEQFF; d_gene: NA; abundance: NA; v_gene: TRBV29-1; j_gene: TRBJ2-1
CDR3nt: TGTGCCAGCAGCCTCCAGCGGGGGGGCCTCATAAATGAGCAGTTCTTC; CDR3aa: CASSLQRGGLINEQFF; d_gene: TRBD2; abundance: NA; v_gene: TRBV9; j_gene: TRBJ2-1
CDR3nt: TGTGCCAGCTCACCGAAGGGACAGGGGCCTGATCAGCCCCAGCATTTT; CDR3aa: CASSPKGQGPDQPQHF; d_gene: TRBD1; abundance: NA; v_gene: TRBV18; j_gene: TRBJ1-5
CDR3nt: TGTGCCAGCAGCTTAACAGGGAGAATTTCACCCCTCCACTTT; CDR3aa: CASSLTGRISPLHF; d_gene: NA; abundance: NA; v_gene: TRBV7-9; j_gene: TRBJ1-6
CDR3nt: TGTGCCAGCAGCCCCGGGACAGGAAACACTGAAGCTTTCTTT; CDR3aa: CASSPGTGNTEAFF; d_gene: TRBD1; abundance: NA; v_gene: TRBV5-5; j_gene: TRBJ1-1
CDR3nt: TGTGCCACCTTTGGTACAGTCGAAGGGGCCAACGTCCTGACTTTC; CDR3aa: CATFGTVEGANVLTF; d_gene: NA; abundance: once; v_gene: TRBV10-3; j_gene: TRBJ2-6
CDR3nt: TGTGCCAGCAGGACTAGCTCTGGCACAGATACGCAGTATTTT; CDR3aa: CASRTSSGTDTQYF; d_gene: TRBD2; abundance: NA; v_gene: TRBV4-2; j_gene: TRBJ2-3
CDR3nt: TGTGCCCTTGGGACAATGATTCAGCCCCAGCATTTT; CDR3aa: CALGTMIQPQHF; d_gene: NA; abundance: NA; v_gene: TRBV28; j_gene: TRBJ1-5
CDR3nt: TGTGCCAGCAGTGAAGGTTTTAGCGGGGAGCTGTTTTTT; CDR3aa: CASSEGFSGELFF; d_gene: NA; abundance: NA; v_gene: TRBV2; j_gene: TRBJ2-2
CDR3nt: TGTGCCAGCAGAGGACAGCCTGCAACTAATGAAAAACTGTTTTTT; CDR3aa: CASRGQPATNEKLFF; d_gene: NA; abundance: NA; v_gene: TRBV27; j_gene: TRBJ1-4
CDR3nt: TGTGCCAGCAGTTACCTTACGGGAGGGCCGTCCGGGGAGCTGTTTTTT; CDR3aa: CASSYLTGGPSGELFF; d_gene: TRBD2; abundance: NA; v_gene: TRBV6-5; j_gene: TRBJ2-2
CDR3nt: TGCAGCGTTGCTTCGGGGACTAGCACCGCCTACGAGCAGTACTTC; CDR3aa: CSVASGTSTAYEQYF; d_gene: TRBD2; abundance: NA; v_gene: TRBV29-1; j_gene: TRBJ2-7
CDR3nt: TGCGCCAGCAGCTTGGCCCCTCTTTACGAGCAGTACTTC; CDR3aa: CASSLAPLYEQYF; d_gene: NA; abundance: NA; v_gene: TRBV5-1; j_gene: TRBJ2-7
CDR3nt: TGTGCCAGCAGTTCCACTCGAGACAGGGTGGACTATGGCTACACCTTC; CDR3aa: CASSSTRDRVDYGYTF; d_gene: TRBD1; abundance: NA; v_gene: TRBV27; j_gene: TRBJ1-2
CDR3nt: TGTGCCAGCAGCGAGACAGGGAGCTCCTACAATGAGCAGTTCTTC; CDR3aa: CASSETGSSYNEQFF; d_gene: TRBD1; abundance: NA; v_gene: TRBV7-3; j_gene: TRBJ2-1
CDR3nt: TGTGCCAGCAGCGTCGGGACTCAATATCAGCCCCAGCATTTT; CDR3aa: CASSVGTQYQPQHF; d_gene: NA; abundance: NA; v_gene: TRBV9; j_gene: TRBJ1-5
CDR3nt: TGTGCCAGCAGCTTAGACGCGGTCACTGAAGCTTTCTTT; CDR3aa: CASSLDAVTEAFF; d_gene: NA; abundance: NA; v_gene: TRBV7-3; j_gene: TRBJ1-1
CDR3nt: TGTGCCAGCAGTCGCTCGGGGGCTGAAGCTTTCTTT; CDR3aa: CASSRSGAEAFF; d_gene: NA; abundance: NA; v_gene: TRBV7-9; j_gene: TRBJ1-1
CDR3nt: TGTGCCAGCAGCTCGAGCGGGGGGGCCGGAGAGACCCAGTACTTC; CDR3aa: CASSSSGGAGETQYF; d_gene: TRBD2; abundance: once; v_gene: TRBV9; j_gene: TRBJ2-5
CDR3nt: TGTGCCAGCAGTCCACAGGGATACCAAGAGACCCAGTACTTC; CDR3aa: CASSPQGYQETQYF; d_gene: NA; abundance: NA; v_gene: TRBV28; j_gene: TRBJ2-5
CDR3nt: TGTGCCAGCAGTGCCACAGGGGGCCCGTCCTACGAGCAGTACTTC; CDR3aa: CASSATGGPSYEQYF; d_gene: TRBD1; abundance: once; v_gene: TRBV2; j_gene: TRBJ2-7
CDR3nt: TGTGCCAGCAGTTTTAGGACAGGATCGCACTCAGGAAAACTGTTTTTT; CDR3aa: CASSFRTGSHSGKLFF; d_gene: TRBD1; abundance: NA; v_gene: TRBV27; j_gene: TRBJ1-4
CDR3nt: TGCGCCAGCAAGAGACTAGCGGGGTCTTCGAGCTCCTACGAGCAGTACTTC; CDR3aa: CASKRLAGSSSSYEQYF; d_gene: TRBD2; abundance: NA; v_gene: TRBV5-1; j_gene: TRBJ2-7
CDR3nt: TGTGCCAGCAGCTTGGGCCCGGCGGGAGGGAACAATGAGCAGTTCTTC; CDR3aa: CASSLGPAGGNNEQFF; d_gene: TRBD2; abundance: NA; v_gene: TRBV5-4; j_gene: TRBJ2-1
CDR3nt: TGTGCCAGCAGTGACCTGACAGGGGGCGGGACTGAAGCTTTCTTT; CDR3aa: CASSDLTGGGTEAFF; d_gene: TRBD1; abundance: NA; v_gene: TRBV25-1; j_gene: TRBJ1-1
CDR3nt: TGTGCCAGCAGTTTTCGGGGCGAGCAGTACTTC; CDR3aa: CASSFRGEQYF; d_gene: NA; abundance: NA; v_gene: TRBV28; j_gene: TRBJ2-7
CDR3nt: TGCGCCAGTACTCCGTTCGGCGGGAGCCCCGGGGATACGCAGTATTTT; CDR3aa: CASTPFGGSPGDTQYF; d_gene: TRBD2; abundance: NA; v_gene: TRBV5-1; j_gene: TRBJ2-3
CDR3nt: TGTGCCAGCAGCTGGGAGGGCCACAATGAGCAGTTCTTC; CDR3aa: CASSWEGHNEQFF; d_gene: TRBD2; abundance: few; v_gene: TRBV5-4; j_gene: TRBJ2-1
CDR3nt: TGTGCCAGCAAGCTACAGGGTTGGGCTGAAGCTTTCTTT; CDR3aa: CASKLQGWAEAFF; d_gene: NA; abundance: few; v_gene: TRBV27; j_gene: TRBJ1-1
CDR3nt: TGTGCCAGCAGTGAAGGACTAGCGCGGGGGAATGAGCAGTTCTTC; CDR3aa: CASSEGLARGNEQFF; d_gene: TRBD2; abundance: NA; v_gene: TRBV2; j_gene: TRBJ2-1
CDR3nt: TGTGCCAGCAGGGGTAGGGACAGGGGGCTGACCAAAAACATTCAGTACTTC; CDR3aa: CASRGRDRGLTKNIQYF; d_gene: TRBD1; abundance: NA; v_gene: TRBV27; j_gene: TRBJ2-4
CDR3nt: TGTGCCTGGAGTGTATTAGGGGGCCGAGCTAACTATGGCTACACCTTC; CDR3aa: CAWSVLGGRANYGYTF; d_gene: TRBD1; abundance: NA; v_gene: TRBV30; j_gene: TRBJ1-2
CDR3nt: TGTGCCAGCAACGAGGACACTACATACGAGCAGTACTTC; CDR3aa: CASNEDTTYEQYF; d_gene: NA; abundance: NA; v_gene: TRBV7-2; j_gene: TRBJ2-7
CDR3nt: TGTGCCAGCAGTTTATTCCGTCAGGGGGCCGGGGCTTTCTTT; CDR3aa: CASSLFRQGAGAFF; d_gene: TRBD1; abundance: once; v_gene: TRBV28; j_gene: TRBJ1-1
CDR3nt: TGTGCCAGCAGTGACAGGACAGGGGGAGGTAGCTATGGCTACACCTTC; CDR3aa: CASSDRTGGGSYGYTF; d_gene: TRBD1; abundance: NA; v_gene: TRBV25-1; j_gene: TRBJ1-2